One sample yielded the 24 T cell receptor beta chains listed below, sequenced in a study of blood T cell repertoires in COVID-19. Using immunoSEQ multiplex PCR, the repertoire was profiled, and TCRdb retains in-frame clones only, with some absent. The sample yields roughly 120,000 clones, around nine tenths seen once. Sequencing input: peripheral blood. The receptors were sampled from a human donor with active COVID-19. The donor label of this sample is uncertain.

For the CDR3, the DNA is TGTGCCAGCAGCGCACAGAACACTGAAGCTTTCTTT. Its translation is CASSAQNTEAFF. The rearrangement links TRBV5-4 to TRBJ1-1; no clear D gene. The CDR3 length is 12 residues. Between the trimmed V and J ends, which lost 4 bases and 1 base, there was a span of 5 bases. The germline gives CDR1 SGHNT, CDR2 YYREEE (reference sequence).

V and J are TRBV6-2 or TRBV6-3 and TRBJ2-7, with a tentative D call TRBD1 (5 bases). The CDR3 contains 14 residues. Per the germline V gene, CDR1 is MNHEY and CDR2 is SVGEGT. Between the trimmed V and J ends, which lost 0 bases and 1 base, there was a span of 7 bases. CDR3 loop: CASSYSRVSYEQYF. The CDR3 DNA is TGTGCCAGCAGTTACTCCAGGGTGTCCTACGAGCAGTACTTC.

The V call is TRBV4-1, the J call TRBJ2-7; D may be TRBD1 (5 bases). CDR1 MGHRA and CDR2 YSYEKL come from the germline V gene. V lost 0 bases and J 3 bases, leaving 15 bases between the germline ends. CDR3 length: 16 amino acids. The CDR3 region is CASSQEGASLFYEQYF. The CDR3 DNA reads TGCGCCAGCAGCCAAGAAGGGGCCAGCTTATTCTACGAGCAGTACTTC.

The chain joins TRBV6-1 to TRBJ2-1, with TRBD2 as a possible D gene (7 bases). The CDR3 is made up of 14 amino acids. CDR1 is MNHNS, CDR2 SASEGT, per germline. V was cut by 3 bases and J by 5 bases, with 11 bases left in between. DNA of the CDR3: TGTGCCAGCAGTGATTCGGGGGGCCACAATGAGCAGTTCTTC. It specifies CASSDSGGHNEQFF.

This chain connects TRBV5-4 to TRBJ1-5; 7 nucleotides match TRBD1. The CDR3 is 14 amino acids. With 4 bases clipped from V and 1 base from J, the junction kept 2 bases outside the gene matches. Germline V gene lookup returns CDR1 SGHNT and CDR2 YYREEE (reference sequence). CDR3 nucleotides: TGTGCCAGCAGCCAACAGGGGAGCAATCAGCCCCAGCATTTT. It translates to CASSQQGSNQPQHF.

The rearrangement links TRBV19 to TRBJ2-1, with D possibly matching TRBD2 (6 bases). Germline CDR1 LNHDA, CDR2 SQIVND (reference sequence). This CDR3 has 15 residues. Trimming stripped 1 base from V and 7 bases from J, with 14 bases between. As DNA, the CDR3 is TGTGCCAGTAGTATAGCTCGGGGGTTGGGAAATGAGCAGTTCTTC. This codes for CASSIARGLGNEQFF.

The rearrangement links TRBV18 to TRBJ1-5; no reliable D call. Trimming shortened V by 2 bases and J by 3 bases, and 8 bases separated the two germline ends. The CDR3 length is 14 residues. Germline CDR1 reads KGHSH; CDR2 reads LQKENI. The CDR3 DNA follows: TGTGCCAGCTCACCATCCCCTCTCAATCAGCCCCAGCATTTT. Amino acid sequence: CASSPSPLNQPQHF.

This clone was counted a single time. The chain combines TRBV7-2 with TRBJ2-7; TRBD1 agrees at 7 bases. Germline V gene lookup returns CDR1 SGHTA and CDR2 FQGNSA. The CDR3 covers 14 residues. Trimming cost V 3 bases and J 6 bases; bases outside gene matches: 8. The CDR3 DNA is TGTGCCAGCAGCTTTACAGGGGCAGAGTCCGAGCAGTACTTC. It codes for CASSFTGAESEQYF.

The V gene is TRBV5-1, the J gene TRBJ2-7, with D perhaps TRBD1 (5 bases). This CDR3 spans 15 amino acids. Per germline, CDR1 SGHRS and CDR2 YFSETQ. The V and J ends lost 7 bases and 2 bases respectively, with 19 bases between them. The CDR3 sequence is CASHPKITGAYEQYF. For the CDR3, the DNA is TGCGCCAGCCATCCCAAAATAACAGGAGCCTACGAGCAGTACTTC.

The rearrangement uses TRBV5-1 and TRBJ2-5, with a possible D match to TRBD1 (5 bases). V was cut by 4 bases and J by 4 bases, with 14 bases left in between. Germline V lookup: CDR1 SGHRS, CDR2 YFSETQ. There are 14 residues in the CDR3. CDR3 nucleotide sequence: TGCGCCAGCAGCCGGGTGGGGCCCGCAGAGACCCAGTACTTC. This gives the protein CASSRVGPAETQYF.

The V gene is TRBV7-2, the J gene TRBJ1-1, with 9 nucleotides matching TRBD1. CDR1 is SGHTA and CDR2 is FQGNSA in the germline V gene. CDR3 length equals 16 residues. The trim removed 5 bases at V and 0 bases at J, leaving 7 bases unmatched. The DNA of the CDR3 is TGTGCCAGCAGCCTCGGACAGGGGAGAATGAACACTGAAGCTTTCTTT. Protein sequence: CASSLGQGRMNTEAFF. Full variable domain (remainder filled in from reference TRBV7-2 and TRBJ1-1): GAGVSQSPSNKVTEKGKDVELRCDPISGHTALYWYRQSLGQGLEFLIYFQGNSAPDKSGLPSDRFSAERTGGSVSTLTIQRTQQEDSAVYLCASSLGQGRMNTEAFFGQGTRLTVV.

This chain links TRBV6-6 with TRBJ2-1, with D possibly TRBD1 on 5 matching bases. The CDR3 loop spans 15 amino acids. The V gene lost 2 bases and the J gene lost 4 bases, with 12 bases spanning the gap. From germline, CDR1 is MNHNY and CDR2 SVGAGI (reference sequence). The CDR3 sequence is CASSYKGIRYNEQFF. CDR3 DNA sequence: TGTGCCAGCAGTTACAAGGGGATCAGGTACAATGAGCAGTTCTTC.

The J gene is TRBJ2-6, the V gene TRBV6-5; D gene ambiguous. The CDR3 is made up of 16 amino acids. The germline CDR1 and CDR2 sequences are MNHEY and SVGAGI. The V end lost 0 bases, the J end lost 0 bases, and 6 bases lay between the germline ends. The CDR3 reads CASSYSQASGANVLTF. As DNA, the CDR3 is TGTGCCAGCAGTTACTCGCAGGCCTCTGGGGCCAACGTCCTGACTTTC.

The rearrangement joins TRBV28 to TRBJ2-7, with D perhaps matching TRBD1 (6 bases). The V gene lost 3 bases and the J gene lost 6 bases, with 9 bases spanning the gap. The germline gives CDR1 MDHEN, CDR2 SYDVKM. There are 12 residues in the CDR3. CDR3 sequence (DNA): TGTGCCAGCAGTTTCGGCAGGGGCGAGCAGTACTTC. Protein sequence: CASSFGRGEQYF.

This chain's CDR3 is CASSFIGAQGVPNQPQHF. In DNA, the CDR3 is TGTGCCAGCAGTTTTATCGGGGCACAGGGGGTTCCGAATCAGCCCCAGCATTTT. The chain combines TRBV27 with TRBJ1-5; TRBD1 matches at 8 bases. Germline V gene sequence: CDR1 MNHEY, CDR2 SMNVEV (reference sequence). V shed 3 bases, J shed 4 bases, and the junction held 14 bases outside the gene matches. This CDR3 contains 18 residues.

In its sample, this clone was seen once. The chain employs TRBV6-5 and TRBJ1-1, with 8 nucleotides matching TRBD1. With V trimmed by 6 bases and J by 4 bases, 10 bases remained unmatched. Germline loops: CDR1 MNHEY, CDR2 SVGAGI. This CDR3 has 15 residues. CDR3 coding DNA: TGTGCCAGCAGACCCGACAGGGGTACGGGCACTGAAGCTTTCTTT. Its protein product is CASRPDRGTGTEAFF.

V usage is TRBV27 and J usage is TRBJ2-1; D call uncertain. Germline CDR1 is MNHEY and CDR2 is SMNVEV (reference sequence). V was pared by 0 bases and J by 5 bases, with 11 bases between. The CDR3 length is 15 residues. CDR3 sequence reads: CASSLSIRFNNEQFF. As DNA, the CDR3 is TGTGCCAGCAGTTTATCCATTAGATTCAACAATGAGCAGTTCTTC.

This clone was found a few times. The CDR3 bases are TGTGCCAGCAGTTTATCCGGATACGGGACAGGGGGTGATGGCTACACCTTC. It yields the protein CASSLSGYGTGGDGYTF. The chain uses TRBV28 and TRBJ1-2; 11 positions match TRBD1. Germline V CDR1 and CDR2: MDHEN, SYDVKM. The CDR3 contains 17 residues. The V gene end was trimmed by 1 base and the J gene end by 6 bases; junction bases not matched to a gene: 10.

This clone has just one count. The chain uses TRBV6-6 and TRBJ2-2; D gene uncertain. Looked up from germline, CDR1 is MNHNY and CDR2 is SVGAGI (reference sequence). This CDR3 region has 12 residues. V was trimmed by 6 bases and J by 4 bases, leaving 6 bases between them. The CDR3 nucleotides read TGTGCCAGCAGCTTTATCACCGGGGAGCTGTTTTTT. Its translation: CASSFITGELFF.

The chain recombines TRBV27 with TRBJ1-2; D possibly corresponds to TRBD1 (6 bases). This CDR3 is 14 amino acids long. Looked up from germline, CDR1 is MNHEY and CDR2 is SMNVEV (reference sequence). V shed 6 bases and J shed 3 bases, with 14 bases lying between them. This CDR3 is CASRPTGSHYGYTF. The CDR3 region has the DNA TGTGCCAGCAGACCTACAGGGAGCCACTATGGCTACACCTTC.

This chain joins TRBV30 and TRBJ2-5, with D perhaps matching TRBD1 (7 bases). The germline gives CDR1 GTSNPN, CDR2 SVGIG (reference sequence). The CDR3 length is 15 residues. Trimming removed 2 bases from V and 1 base from J, with 14 bases in between. The CDR3: CAWSSTRGVQETQYF. CDR3 bases: TGTGCCTGGAGTTCAACCAGGGGGGTCCAAGAGACCCAGTACTTC.

The chain employs TRBV9 and TRBJ2-7; 7 bases map to TRBD1. This CDR3 comprises 14 residues. From germline, CDR1 is SGDLS and CDR2 YYNGEE. V lost 3 bases, J lost 3 bases, and 6 bases stayed unmatched. The CDR3 nucleotides read TGTGCCAGCAGCGAAGGGGGCTTAGGCTACGAGCAGTACTTC. It translates to CASSEGGLGYEQYF.

The chain has TRBV6-1 and TRBJ1-5; D is possibly TRBD1 (5 bases). V lost 4 bases and J lost 5, with 18 bases in between. CDR3 size: 16 residues. CDR1 is MNHNS and CDR2 is SASEGT in the germline V gene. CDR3 DNA: TGTGCCAGCAGTGGGAAATTGGACAATAGGTATCAGCCCCAGCATTTT. Protein product: CASSGKLDNRYQPQHF.

CDR3 nucleotides: TGTGCCAGCAGCCAAGGTACCCCAGCGAGGTTCTTC. Its protein product is CASSQGTPARFF. The gene calls are TRBV3-1 (or the pseudogene TRBV3-2) and TRBJ2-1; unclear D gene. Germline V CDR1 and CDR2: LGHDT, YNNKEL (reference sequence). Trimming took off 1 base at V and 15 bases at J, with 13 bases between the two ends. The CDR3 spans 12 residues.